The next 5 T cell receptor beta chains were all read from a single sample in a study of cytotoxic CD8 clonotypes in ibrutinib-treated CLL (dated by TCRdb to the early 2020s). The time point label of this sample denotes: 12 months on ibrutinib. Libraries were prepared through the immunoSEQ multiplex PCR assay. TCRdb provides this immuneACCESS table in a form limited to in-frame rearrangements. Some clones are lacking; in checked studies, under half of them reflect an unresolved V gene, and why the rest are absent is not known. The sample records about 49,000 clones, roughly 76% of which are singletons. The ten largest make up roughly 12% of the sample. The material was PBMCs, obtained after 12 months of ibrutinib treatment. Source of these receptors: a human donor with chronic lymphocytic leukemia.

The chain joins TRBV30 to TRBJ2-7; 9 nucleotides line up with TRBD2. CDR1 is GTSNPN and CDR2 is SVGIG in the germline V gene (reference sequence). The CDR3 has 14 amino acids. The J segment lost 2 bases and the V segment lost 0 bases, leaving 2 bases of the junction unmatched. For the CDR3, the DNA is TGTGCCTGGAGTGTAGCGGGGGGTACCTACGAGCAGTACTTC. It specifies CAWSVAGGTYEQYF.

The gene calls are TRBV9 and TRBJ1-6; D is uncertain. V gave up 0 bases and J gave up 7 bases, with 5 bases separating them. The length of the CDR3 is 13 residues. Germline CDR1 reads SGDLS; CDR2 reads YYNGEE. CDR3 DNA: TGTGCCAGCAGCGTAGTCTGGAATTCACCCCTCCACTTT. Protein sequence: CASSVVWNSPLHF.

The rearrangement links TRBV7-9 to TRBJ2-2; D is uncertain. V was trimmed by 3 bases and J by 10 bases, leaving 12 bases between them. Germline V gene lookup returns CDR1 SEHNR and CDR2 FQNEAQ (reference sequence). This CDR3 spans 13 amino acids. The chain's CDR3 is CASSFRRVQELFF. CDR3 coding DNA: TGTGCCAGCAGCTTCCGTCGCGTGCAGGAGCTGTTTTTT. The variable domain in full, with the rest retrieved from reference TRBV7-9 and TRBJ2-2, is DTGVSQNPRHKITKRGQNVTFRCDPISEHNRLYWYRQTLGQGPEFLTYFQNEAQLEKSRLLSDRFSAERPKGSFSTLEIQRTEQGDSAMYLCASSFRRVQELFFGEGSRLTVL.

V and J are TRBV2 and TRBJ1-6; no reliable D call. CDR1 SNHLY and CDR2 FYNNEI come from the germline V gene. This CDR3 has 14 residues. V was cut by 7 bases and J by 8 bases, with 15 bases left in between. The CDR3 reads CASKGRTGYSPLHF. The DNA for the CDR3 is TGTGCCAGCAAGGGCAGGACCGGGTATTCACCCCTCCACTTT.

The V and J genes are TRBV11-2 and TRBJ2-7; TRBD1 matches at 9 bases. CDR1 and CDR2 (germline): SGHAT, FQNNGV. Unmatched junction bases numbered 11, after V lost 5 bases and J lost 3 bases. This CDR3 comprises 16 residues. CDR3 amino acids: CASSETPGTGSYEQYF. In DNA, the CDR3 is TGTGCCAGCAGCGAAACCCCCGGGACAGGGAGCTACGAGCAGTACTTC.